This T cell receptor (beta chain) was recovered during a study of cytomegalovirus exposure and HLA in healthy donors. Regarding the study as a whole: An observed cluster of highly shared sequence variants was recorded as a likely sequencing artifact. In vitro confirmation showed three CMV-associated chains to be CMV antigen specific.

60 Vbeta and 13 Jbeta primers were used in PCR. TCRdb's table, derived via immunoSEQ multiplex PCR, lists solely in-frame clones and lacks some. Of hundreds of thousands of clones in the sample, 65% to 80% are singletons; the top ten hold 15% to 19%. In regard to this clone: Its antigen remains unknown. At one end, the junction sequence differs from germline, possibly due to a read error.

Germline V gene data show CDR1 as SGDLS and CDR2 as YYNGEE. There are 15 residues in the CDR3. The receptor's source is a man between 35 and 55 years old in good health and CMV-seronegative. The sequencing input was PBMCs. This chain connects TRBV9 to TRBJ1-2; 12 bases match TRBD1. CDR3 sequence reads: CAGSDGTGGPYGYTF. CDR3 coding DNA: TGTGCCGGCAGCGACGGGACAGGGGGCCCCTATGGCTACACCTTC.